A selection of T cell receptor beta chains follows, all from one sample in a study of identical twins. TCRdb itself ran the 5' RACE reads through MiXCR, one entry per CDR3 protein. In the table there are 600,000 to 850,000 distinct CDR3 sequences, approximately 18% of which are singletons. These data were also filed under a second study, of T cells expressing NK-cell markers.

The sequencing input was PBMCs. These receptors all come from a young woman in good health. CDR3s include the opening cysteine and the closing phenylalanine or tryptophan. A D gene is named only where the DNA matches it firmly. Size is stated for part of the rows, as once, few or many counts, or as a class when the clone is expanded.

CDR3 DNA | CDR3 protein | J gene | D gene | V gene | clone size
TGCAGTGCTACTAGCGGGAGGGCCGCGGATACGCAGTATTTT | CSATSGRAADTQYF | TRBJ2-3 | TRBD2 | TRBV20-1 | NA
TGTGCCAGCAGTCACGATGCCCTGGAGACCCAGTACTTC | CASSHDALETQYF | TRBJ2-5 | NA | TRBV6-5 | NA
TGCGCCAGCAGCTTGGACCCAGGGACGCATTCACCCCTCCACTTT | CASSLDPGTHSPLHF | TRBJ1-6 | NA | TRBV5-1 | NA
TGCGCCAGCAGCATCGGTCGTGGAGAGCAGTTCTTC | CASSIGRGEQFF | TRBJ2-1 | NA | TRBV5-1 | few
TGCGCCAGCAGCTTGGCCGTCGACTCCCGATACCAGGGGGAGCAGTACTTC | CASSLAVDSRYQGEQYF | TRBJ2-7 | NA | TRBV5-1 | few
TGTGCCAGCAGCAGTTCGACAGGTACCACTTGGGCTTTCTTT | CASSSSTGTTWAFF | TRBJ1-1 | NA | TRBV9 | few
TGTGCCAGCAGCCCCCTTAGCGGGAGGACATCCTACGAGCAGTACTTC | CASSPLSGRTSYEQYF | TRBJ2-7 | TRBD2 | TRBV11-2 | NA
TGCGCCAGCAGCTTGCAACAGGATGACTACGAGCAGTACTTC | CASSLQQDDYEQYF | TRBJ2-7 | NA | TRBV5-1 | NA
TGTGCCAGCAGCCAAGTGGATGATCCCCTCAAGTTCTTC | CASSQVDDPLKFF | TRBJ2-1 | NA | TRBV3-1 | NA
TGTGCCACCCGGGGGGCGCCCTCCTACGAGCAGTACTTC | CATRGAPSYEQYF | TRBJ2-7 | NA | TRBV6-6 | few
TGTGCCAGCAGCGTAGGGGGAGCTAGCGGGCTCTACGAGCAGTACTTC | CASSVGGASGLYEQYF | TRBJ2-7 | TRBD2 | TRBV9 | NA
TGTGCCAGCAGCTTGGCGACGACAGGGCTAGGACAGCCCCAGCATTTT | CASSLATTGLGQPQHF | TRBJ1-5 | TRBD1 | TRBV5-6 | NA
TGTGCCAGCAGCCAAGAGAAGGGTTACACCGGGGAGCTGTTTTTT | CASSQEKGYTGELFF | TRBJ2-2 | NA | TRBV3-1 | many
TGCGCCAGCAGCCTGGGACAGCTTAACTATGGCTACACCTTC | CASSLGQLNYGYTF | TRBJ1-2 | TRBD1 | TRBV5-1 | few
TGTGCCAGCAGTTACTCGACACAGACCGCGAACACCGGGGAGCTGTTTTTT | CASSYSTQTANTGELFF | TRBJ2-2 | NA | TRBV6-5 | few
TGTGCCAGCTCCCCTATCCTAGCGGGACGCACAGATACGCAGTATTTT | CASSPILAGRTDTQYF | TRBJ2-3 | TRBD2 | TRBV18 | NA
TGTGCCAGCTCACCAGGTGCAGGAGATAATTCACCCCTCCACTTT | CASSPGAGDNSPLHF | TRBJ1-6 | NA | TRBV18 | few
TGCAGTGCCACGTTAAGAGCGGGGGATTACGAGCAGTACTTC | CSATLRAGDYEQYF | TRBJ2-7 | TRBD2 | TRBV20-1 | few
TGTGCCAGCAGCCCGGACAGGGGGCGTTTAAACATTCAGTACTTC | CASSPDRGRLNIQYF | TRBJ2-4 | TRBD1 | TRBV7-2 | NA
TGTGCCACCAGTGAACCCCTACGCACAGATACGCAGTATTTT | CATSEPLRTDTQYF | TRBJ2-3 | NA | TRBV24-1 | few
TGCAGTGCTAGACAGGGGACGGTGAGCGAGCAGTACTTC | CSARQGTVSEQYF | TRBJ2-7 | NA | TRBV20-1 | few
TGTGCCAGCAGCTTCAGGACTAGCGGAACCTTCACAGATACGCAGTATTTT | CASSFRTSGTFTDTQYF | TRBJ2-3 | TRBD2 | TRBV9 | NA
TGCAGTGCTTACCCTAGCGGGAGGGGCCAAGAGACCCAGTACTTC | CSAYPSGRGQETQYF | TRBJ2-5 | TRBD2 | TRBV20-1 | NA
TGTGCCAGCAGTGTCACGGAGCTCGAGCAGTACTTC | CASSVTELEQYF | TRBJ2-7 | NA | TRBV12-3/TRBV12-4 | few
TGCAGCGCCCTAGGACTAGCGGGGACCTACGAGCAGTACTTC | CSALGLAGTYEQYF | TRBJ2-7 | TRBD2 | TRBV29-1 | many
TGTGCCAGCAGCGTAGAACAGGGAGATGAGACCCAGTACTTC | CASSVEQGDETQYF | TRBJ2-5 | NA | TRBV9 | NA
TGTGCCAGCAGCCAAGGTCTCAGGGCTTACGAGCAGTACTTC | CASSQGLRAYEQYF | TRBJ2-7 | NA | TRBV3-1 | few
TGCAGTGCCCAACGCGAGAGGGCTGGAAACACCATATATTTT | CSAQRERAGNTIYF | TRBJ1-3 | NA | TRBV20-1 | NA
TGCGCCAGCAGCTTGCGGACTAGCAGTCCAGATACGCAGTATTTT | CASSLRTSSPDTQYF | TRBJ2-3 | TRBD2 | TRBV5-1 | NA
TGTGCCAGCAGTTACGGGGGGGACACTGAAGCTTTCTTT | CASSYGGDTEAFF | TRBJ1-1 | NA | TRBV6-6 | many
TGCGCCAGCAGCACCCTAGCCCAAAGGGAGACCCAGTACTTC | CASSTLAQRETQYF | TRBJ2-5 | NA | TRBV5-1 | NA
TGTGCTAGCAGCTTAGGGCCCAGAGAGACGCAGTTCTTC | CASSLGPRETQFF | TRBJ2-1 | NA | TRBV7-7 | few
TGTGCCAGCAGCGTAGGGACTAGCGGTGGTACGCAGTATTTT | CASSVGTSGGTQYF | TRBJ2-3 | TRBD2 | TRBV9 | NA
TGCGCCAGCAGCTTGGGGAGTGCGTTCTACGAGCAGTACTTC | CASSLGSAFYEQYF | TRBJ2-7 | NA | TRBV5-1 | many
TGCAGTGCAGCTTCAGCTAACTATGGCTACACCTTC | CSAASANYGYTF | TRBJ1-2 | NA | TRBV20-1 | few
TGCGCCAGCAGCCTGTCACAGGCCATGAACACTGAAGCTTTCTTT | CASSLSQAMNTEAFF | TRBJ1-1 | NA | TRBV5-1 | NA
TGTGCCAGTGGTATGCGGACAAGGGATGGCTACACCTTC | CASGMRTRDGYTF | TRBJ1-2 | NA | TRBV6-1 | few
TGTGCCAGCAGTGGCCTAGGTGGGCCCCAGCATTTT | CASSGLGGPQHF | TRBJ1-5 | NA | TRBV6-2/TRBV6-3 | few
TGTGCCAGCACCGGGCAGGTTTATTCACCCCTCCACTTT | CASTGQVYSPLHF | TRBJ1-6 | NA | TRBV27 | few
TGTGCCAGCAGCGTAGTGGCCGGGGGTACGCAGTATTTT | CASSVVAGGTQYF | TRBJ2-3 | NA | TRBV9 | few
TGCAGTTCCATTCACCTCGGGACTACCCAGCCGTATTTT | CSSIHLGTTQPYF | TRBJ2-3 | TRBD2 | TRBV20-1 | NA
TGCAGTGCCCTCGGGGCCAACTATGGCTACACCTTC | CSALGANYGYTF | TRBJ1-2 | NA | TRBV20-1 | many
TGCGCCAGCAGCCTTGACAGGGACGGGGAATATGGCTACACCTTC | CASSLDRDGEYGYTF | TRBJ1-2 | TRBD1 | TRBV4-3 | NA
TGTGCCAGCAGAGGGATAGGCACCGGGGAGCTGTTTTTT | CASRGIGTGELFF | TRBJ2-2 | NA | TRBV12-3/TRBV12-4 | few
TGTGCCAGCAGTCGGACAGGCCCCCAAGAGACCCAGTACTTC | CASSRTGPQETQYF | TRBJ2-5 | TRBD1 | TRBV6-1 | few